Below are 21 T cell receptor beta chains sequenced from a single sample in a study of T cell repertoires in aging, cancer and after chemotherapy (dated by TCRdb to the late 2010s). Genomic DNA extracted from peripheral blood, rather than sorted cells or RNA, was used as the source for amplification of TCR beta rearrangements. TCRdb records Illumina MiSeq as the sequencer. Multiplex touch-down PCR with a mixed TRB-A/B primer pool was used to amplify rearranged TRB sequences covering the V, D and J segments. TCRdb itself trimmed the public reads at Q25 with fastp, ran MiXCR and retained productive beta chains. All rows with the same CDR3 protein become a single entry with the most common DNA and genes. This sample is represented by roughly 7,100 distinct CDR3 sequences; about 50% of them were singletons. Approximately 1.6% of the sample comes from the top ten. The sample taken for sequencing was blood. These receptors originate from a human donor with a solid tumor.

This chain uses TRBV10-3 with TRBJ2-5, with D perhaps TRBD2 (5 bases). Germline V gene lookup returns CDR1 ENHRY and CDR2 SYGVKD. Trimming left V 1 base short and J 4 bases short, with 16 bases between. There are 16 residues in the CDR3. DNA for the CDR3: TGTGCCATCAGTGAGTTCCCCATTGGGAGCGGAGAGACCCAGTACTTC. Translation: CAISEFPIGSGETQYF.

In its sample, this clonotype was seen once. The chain carries TRBV5-1 and TRBJ2-7, with TRBD1 as a possible D gene (6 bases). The germline V gene has CDR1 SGHRS and CDR2 YFSETQ. V lost 2 bases and J lost 2, with 11 bases in between. CDR3 size: 14 residues. CDR3 residues: CASSFLQGTYEQYF. As DNA, the CDR3 is TGCGCCAGCAGCTTCTTACAGGGAACCTACGAGCAGTACTTC.

The rearrangement links TRBV12-3 or TRBV12-4 to TRBJ1-3; D is unresolved. Between the trimmed V and J ends, which lost 3 bases and 7 bases, there was a span of 10 bases. CDR3 length equals 13 residues. CDR3 loop: CASSFAFGNTIYF. The CDR3 coding sequence is TGTGCCAGCAGTTTCGCCTTCGGGAACACCATATATTTT.

Regarding this clonotype: One junction end does not reproduce the germline sequence, and a read error may be involved. J is TRBJ1-2 and V is TRBV10-2, with 9 bases lining up with TRBD1. CDR1 and CDR2 from the germline V gene are WSHSY and SAAADI. The length of the CDR3 is 15 residues. The CDR3 is CAISDAGTGIYGYTF. The DNA of the CDR3 is TGTGCCATCAGTGACGCCGGGACAGGGATTTATGGCTACACCTTC.

This clonotype came up a few times. J is TRBJ1-3 and V is TRBV29-1; D not certain. Trimming removed 1 base at V and 4 bases at J, with 14 bases between. This CDR3 is built from 15 residues. Germline V gives CDR1 SQVTM, CDR2 ANQGSEA. CDR3 nucleotide sequence: TGCAGCGTTGAAGGTTGGGGTTTGGCAGGAAACACCATATATTTT. Its translation: CSVEGWGLAGNTIYF.

The rearrangement joins TRBV19 to TRBJ2-7; a possible D gene is TRBD2 (5 bases). Trimming took 3 bases from V and 4 from J, leaving 7 bases between them. This CDR3 region has 12 residues. Per the germline V gene, CDR1 is LNHDA and CDR2 is SQIVND (reference sequence). The CDR3 protein is CASSIGGYEQYF. The CDR3 DNA sequence: TGTGCCAGTAGTATTGGAGGTTACGAGCAGTACTTC. The variable domain in full, completed from reference TRBV19 and TRBJ2-7, reads DGGITQSPKYLFRKEGQNVTLSCEQNLNHDAMYWYRQDPGQGLRLIYYSQIVNDFQKGDIAEGYSVSREKKESFPLTVTSAQKNPTAFYLCASSIGGYEQYFGPGTRLTVT.

In this sample, this clonotype turned up a few times. In nucleotides, the CDR3 is TGCGCCAGCGGGGATAACTATGGCTACACCTTC. It specifies CASGDNYGYTF. This chain connects TRBV10-2 to TRBJ1-2; no definite D call. The V end lost 8 bases, the J end lost 1 base, and 5 bases lay between the germline ends. Germline V gives CDR1 WSHSY, CDR2 SAAADI. The CDR3 totals 11 residues.

The V and J genes are TRBV7-9 and TRBJ2-7; 7 bases map to TRBD1. The V gene's germline CDR1 is SEHNR and CDR2 FQNEAQ (reference sequence). This CDR3 has 14 amino acids. V was clipped by 5 bases and J by 0 bases; unmatched bases: 4. The CDR3 loop is CASSPGQTSYEQYF. For the CDR3, the DNA is TGTGCCAGCAGCCCGGGACAGACCTCCTACGAGCAGTACTTC.

This clonotype was picked up one time. The chain uses TRBV15 and TRBJ2-2, with 10 bases matching TRBD1. The CDR3 has 15 residues. CDR1 LNHNV and CDR2 YYDKDF come from the germline V gene (reference sequence). Trimming at V came to 2 bases and at J to 9 bases, leaving 6 bases not matched to a gene. The CDR3 sequence is CATSRSGTGDWELFF. In nucleotides, the CDR3 is TGTGCCACCAGCAGATCGGGGACAGGGGATTGGGAGCTGTTTTTT.

This clonotype was counted only a few times. V is TRBV7-9 and J is TRBJ1-6; D gene uncertain. Germline CDR1 SEHNR, CDR2 FQNEAQ (reference sequence). V gave up 9 bases and J gave up 10 bases, with 10 bases separating them. CDR3 size: 11 residues. The CDR3 protein is CARSDQSPLHF. The CDR3 DNA follows: TGTGCCAGAAGCGACCAATCACCCCTCCACTTT.

The genes are TRBV19 and TRBJ1-5; D gene uncertain. Germline loops: CDR1 LNHDA, CDR2 SQIVND (reference sequence). CDR3 length equals 13 residues. V lost 4 bases and J lost 3, with 7 bases in between. The CDR3 region is CASSSTLNQPQHF. For the CDR3, the DNA is TGTGCCAGTAGTAGCACTCTCAATCAGCCCCAGCATTTT.

The CDR3 here is CASIGTSGSHEQYF. CDR3 DNA: TGTGCCAGCATTGGGACTAGCGGGAGCCACGAGCAGTACTTC. The chain recombines TRBV7-9 with TRBJ2-7; 14 bases line up with TRBD2. V gave up 7 bases and J gave up 5 bases; unmatched junction bases: 4. The CDR3 loop spans 14 amino acids. CDR1 is SEHNR and CDR2 is FQNEAQ in the germline V gene (reference sequence).

Written as DNA, the CDR3 is TGTGCCAGCAGCCAAGGGGGCCCATACACAGATACGCAGTATTTT. Protein: CASSQGGPYTDTQYF. The rearrangement uses TRBV7-9 and TRBJ2-3, with TRBD1 identical over 7 bases. CDR3 size: 15 residues. V was pared by 5 bases and J by 2 bases, with 7 bases of the junction left unmatched. Germline loops: CDR1 SEHNR, CDR2 FQNEAQ (reference sequence).

The rearrangement joins TRBV7-9 to TRBJ2-7, with 7 bases fitting TRBD2. CDR3 length: 11 amino acids. Germline V gene lookup returns CDR1 SEHNR and CDR2 FQNEAQ (reference sequence). The junction had 1 base not matched to a gene; V was cut back by 4 bases and J by 7 bases. The DNA of the CDR3 is TGTGCCAGCAGCTCACTAGCGGAGCAGTACTTC. Translating it yields CASSSLAEQYF.

The genes are TRBV5-6 and TRBJ2-3; 10 bases match TRBD2. CDR1 is SGHDT and CDR2 is YYEEEE in the germline V gene. The CDR3 spans 16 residues. The junction had 6 bases not matched to a gene; V was cut back by 2 bases and J by 3 bases. This CDR3 reads CASSLIAGGSTDTQYF. DNA for the CDR3: TGTGCCAGCAGCTTAATAGCGGGAGGATCGACAGATACGCAGTATTTT.

The rearrangement joins TRBV19 to TRBJ2-6; 10 bases fit TRBD1. J lost 4 bases, V lost 3 bases, and 9 bases had no gene match. The CDR3 sequence is 18 residues long. Germline-derived CDR1 and CDR2 are LNHDA and SQIVND (reference sequence). This CDR3 is CASSIARTGGSGANVLTF. CDR3 sequence (DNA): TGTGCCAGTAGTATCGCCCGGACAGGGGGGTCAGGGGCCAACGTCCTGACTTTC.

The V and J genes are TRBV20-1 and TRBJ2-2; D is undetermined. The CDR3 is made up of 14 amino acids. Deletions cut 0 bases from V and 7 bases from J, with 12 bases between. Germline V gene sequence: CDR1 DFQATT, CDR2 SNEGSKA (reference sequence). In DNA form, the CDR3 reads TGCAGTGCTAGAGATTCAGGCCCCGGCGGGGAGCTGTTTTTT. It codes for CSARDSGPGGELFF.

This clonotype was recorded a few times. The V call is TRBV7-2, the J call TRBJ1-1, with D possibly matching TRBD1 (5 bases). The ends were cut back, 5 bases at V and 1 base at J, with 14 bases in the middle. In germline, CDR1 is SGHTA, CDR2 FQGNSA. This CDR3 has 15 amino acids. The CDR3 loop is CASSPPGLGNTEAFF. CDR3 coding DNA: TGTGCCAGCAGCCCACCGGGGCTGGGGAACACTGAAGCTTTCTTT.

This clonotype occurred a few times. The chain has TRBV5-1 and TRBJ1-2; a possible D gene is TRBD1 (6 bases). Germline CDR1 is SGHRS and CDR2 is YFSETQ. With 1 base removed from V and 6 bases from J, the gap between germline ends came to 10 bases. There are 13 residues in the CDR3. CDR3 in amino acids: CASSLTGSDGYTF. The CDR3 bases are TGCGCCAGCAGCTTGACAGGGTCGGATGGCTACACCTTC.

This clonotype was observed a few times. The V and J genes are TRBV7-2 and TRBJ1-2; weak D call: TRBD1 (6 bases). The CDR3 has 14 amino acids. Deletions cut 3 bases from V and 5 bases from J, with 13 bases between. Germline V gene sequence: CDR1 SGHTA, CDR2 FQGNSA. In DNA form, the CDR3 reads TGTGCCAGCAGCTTGGAAGACAGGTTGTATGGCTACACCTTC. Protein: CASSLEDRLYGYTF.

V is TRBV10-3 and J is TRBJ1-4; 8 bases map to TRBD1. Germline V gene data show CDR1 as ENHRY and CDR2 as SYGVKD. V lost 6 bases and J lost 1; bases outside the gene matches: 4. The CDR3 sequence is 15 residues long. The CDR3, as DNA: TGTGCCATCAGGCCCACAGGGGGAACTAATGAAAAACTGTTTTTT. Translation: CAIRPTGGTNEKLFF.